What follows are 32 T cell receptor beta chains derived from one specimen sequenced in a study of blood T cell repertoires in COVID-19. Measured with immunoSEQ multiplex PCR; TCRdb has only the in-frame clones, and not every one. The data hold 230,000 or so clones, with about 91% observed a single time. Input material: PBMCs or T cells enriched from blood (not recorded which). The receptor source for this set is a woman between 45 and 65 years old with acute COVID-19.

The CDR3 region is CASSPAGGSYNEQYF. DNA for the CDR3: TGTGCCAGTAGTCCAGCGGGCGGGAGCTACAACGAGCAGTACTTC. V and J are TRBV19 and TRBJ2-7; 7 positions agree with TRBD2. This CDR3 contains 15 residues. Germline V CDR1 and CDR2: LNHDA, SQIVND (reference sequence). Trimming took 5 bases from V and 5 from J; bases not matched to a gene: 12.

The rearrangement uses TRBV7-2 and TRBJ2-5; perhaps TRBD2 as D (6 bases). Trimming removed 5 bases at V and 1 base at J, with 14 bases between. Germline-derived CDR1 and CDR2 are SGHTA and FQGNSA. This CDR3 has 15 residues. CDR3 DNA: TGTGCCAGCAGCCCGATGGGGGGTCCCCAAGAGACCCAGTACTTC. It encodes CASSPMGGPQETQYF.

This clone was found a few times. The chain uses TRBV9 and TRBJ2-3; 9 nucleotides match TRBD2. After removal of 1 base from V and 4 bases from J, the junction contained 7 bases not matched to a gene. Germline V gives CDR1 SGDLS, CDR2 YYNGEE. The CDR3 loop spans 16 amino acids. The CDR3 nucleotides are TGTGCCAGCAGCGTACGTGCGGGAGGGTGGGCAGATACGCAGTATTTT. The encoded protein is CASSVRAGGWADTQYF.

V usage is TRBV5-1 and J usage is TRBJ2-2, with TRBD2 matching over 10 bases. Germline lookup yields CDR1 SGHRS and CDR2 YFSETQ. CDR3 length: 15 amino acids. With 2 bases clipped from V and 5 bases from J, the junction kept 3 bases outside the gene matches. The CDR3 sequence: CASSFRSGRTGELFF. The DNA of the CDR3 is TGCGCCAGCAGCTTCCGTAGCGGGAGGACCGGGGAGCTGTTTTTT.

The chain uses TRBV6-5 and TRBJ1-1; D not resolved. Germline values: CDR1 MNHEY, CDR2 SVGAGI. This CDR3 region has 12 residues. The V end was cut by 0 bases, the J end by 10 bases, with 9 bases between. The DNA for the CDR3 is TGTGCCAGCAGTTACTCGCCCGGTTTAGCTTTCTTT. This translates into CASSYSPGLAFF.

Here the CDR3 reads CASSVVGSGTTGELFF. The CDR3 region has the DNA TGTGCCAGCAGCGTAGTAGGTAGCGGGACCACCGGGGAGCTGTTTTTT. The chain recombines TRBV9 with TRBJ2-2, with 8 bases identical to TRBD2. Germline assignment: CDR1 SGDLS and CDR2 YYNGEE. The CDR3 totals 16 residues. Trimming took 0 bases from V and 4 from J; bases not matched to a gene: 5.

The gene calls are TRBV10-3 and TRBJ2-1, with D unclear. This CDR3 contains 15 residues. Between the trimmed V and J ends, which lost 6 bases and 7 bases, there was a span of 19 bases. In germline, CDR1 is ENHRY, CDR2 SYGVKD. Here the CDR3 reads CAISLVTPTTNEQFF. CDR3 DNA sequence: TGTGCCATCAGCCTCGTCACCCCTACTACAAATGAGCAGTTCTTC.

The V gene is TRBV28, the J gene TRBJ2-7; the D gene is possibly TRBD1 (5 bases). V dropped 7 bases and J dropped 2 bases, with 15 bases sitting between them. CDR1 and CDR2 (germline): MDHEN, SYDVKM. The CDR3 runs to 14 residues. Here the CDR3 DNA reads TGTGCCAGCACCGACCCCTCAGGGCCCTACGAGCAGTACTTC. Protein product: CASTDPSGPYEQYF.

The chain's CDR3 is CASSQTSGIYNEQFF. CDR3 DNA: TGTGCCAGCAGTCAGACTAGCGGGATCTACAATGAGCAGTTCTTC. V is TRBV28 and J is TRBJ2-1; 11 bases line up with TRBD2. CDR1 MDHEN and CDR2 SYDVKM come from the germline V gene. With V trimmed by 5 bases and J by 3 bases, 3 bases remained unmatched. The CDR3 loop spans 15 amino acids.

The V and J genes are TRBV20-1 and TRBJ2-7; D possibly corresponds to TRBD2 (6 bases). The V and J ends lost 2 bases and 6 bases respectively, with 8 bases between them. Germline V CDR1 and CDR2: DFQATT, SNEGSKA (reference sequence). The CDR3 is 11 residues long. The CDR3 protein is CSARPGLEQYF. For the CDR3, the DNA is TGCAGTGCTAGACCGGGACTCGAGCAGTACTTC.

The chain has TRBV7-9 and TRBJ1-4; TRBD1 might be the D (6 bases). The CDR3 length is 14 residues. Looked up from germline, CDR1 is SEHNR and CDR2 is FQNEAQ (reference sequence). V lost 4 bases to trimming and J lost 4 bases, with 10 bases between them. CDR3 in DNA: TGTGCCAGCAGCTACGGACAGTATAATGAAAAACTGTTTTTT. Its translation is CASSYGQYNEKLFF.

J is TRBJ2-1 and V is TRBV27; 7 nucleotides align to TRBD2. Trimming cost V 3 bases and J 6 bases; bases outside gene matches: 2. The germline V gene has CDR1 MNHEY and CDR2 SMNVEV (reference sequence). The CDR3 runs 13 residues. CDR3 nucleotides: TGTGCCAGCAGTTTCACGGGGGGCAATGAGCAGTTCTTC. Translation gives CASSFTGGNEQFF.

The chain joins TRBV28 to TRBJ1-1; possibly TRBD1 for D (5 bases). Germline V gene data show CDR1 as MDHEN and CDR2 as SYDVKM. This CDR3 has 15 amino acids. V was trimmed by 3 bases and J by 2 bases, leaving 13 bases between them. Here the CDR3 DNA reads TGTGCCAGCAGTTTCGGGGGGAGTGGCAACACTGAAGCTTTCTTT. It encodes CASSFGGSGNTEAFF.

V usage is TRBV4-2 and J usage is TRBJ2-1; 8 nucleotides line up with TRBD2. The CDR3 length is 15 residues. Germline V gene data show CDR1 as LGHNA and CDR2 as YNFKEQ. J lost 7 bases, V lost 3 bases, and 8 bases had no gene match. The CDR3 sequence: CASSQGPGGENEQFF. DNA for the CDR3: TGTGCCAGCAGCCAGGGCCCGGGGGGGGAAAATGAGCAGTTCTTC.

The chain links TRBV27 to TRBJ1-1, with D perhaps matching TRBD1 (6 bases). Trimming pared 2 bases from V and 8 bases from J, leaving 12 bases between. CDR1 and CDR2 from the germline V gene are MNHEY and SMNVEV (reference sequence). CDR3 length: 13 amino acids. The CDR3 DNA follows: TGTGCCAGCAGTTTAAGGGCGGGGGCAGAAGCTTTCTTT. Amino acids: CASSLRAGAEAFF.

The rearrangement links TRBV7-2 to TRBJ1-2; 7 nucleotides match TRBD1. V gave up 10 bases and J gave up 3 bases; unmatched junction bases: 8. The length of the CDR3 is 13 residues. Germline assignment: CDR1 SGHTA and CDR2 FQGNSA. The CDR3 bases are TGTGCCATACGACAGGGCAATGACTATGGCTACACCTTC. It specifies CAIRQGNDYGYTF.

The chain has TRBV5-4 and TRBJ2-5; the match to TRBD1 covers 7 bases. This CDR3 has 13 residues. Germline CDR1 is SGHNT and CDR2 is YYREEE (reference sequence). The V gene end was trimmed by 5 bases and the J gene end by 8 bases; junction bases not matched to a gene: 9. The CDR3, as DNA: TGTGCCAGCAGGCGAGAACAGGGGACAACCCAGTACTTC. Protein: CASRREQGTTQYF.

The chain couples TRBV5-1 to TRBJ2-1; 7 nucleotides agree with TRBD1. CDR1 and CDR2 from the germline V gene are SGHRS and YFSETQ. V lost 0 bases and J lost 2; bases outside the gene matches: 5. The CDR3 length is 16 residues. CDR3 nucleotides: TGCGCCAGCAGCTTGGCCGGGACAGCCCCCTACAATGAGCAGTTCTTC. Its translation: CASSLAGTAPYNEQFF.

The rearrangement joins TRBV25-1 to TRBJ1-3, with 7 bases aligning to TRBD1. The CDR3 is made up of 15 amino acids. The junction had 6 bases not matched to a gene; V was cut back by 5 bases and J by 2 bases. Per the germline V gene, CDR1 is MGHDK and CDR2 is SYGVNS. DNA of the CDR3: TGTGCCAGCAGTTCTTACCAGGGGGCTGGAAACACCATATATTTT. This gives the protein CASSSYQGAGNTIYF. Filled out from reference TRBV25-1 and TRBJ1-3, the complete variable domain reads EADIYQTPRYLVIGTGKKITLECSQTMGHDKMYWYQQDPGMELHLIHYSYGVNSTEKGDLSSESTVSRIRTEHFPLTLESARPSHTSQYLCASSSYQGAGNTIYFGEGSWLTVV.

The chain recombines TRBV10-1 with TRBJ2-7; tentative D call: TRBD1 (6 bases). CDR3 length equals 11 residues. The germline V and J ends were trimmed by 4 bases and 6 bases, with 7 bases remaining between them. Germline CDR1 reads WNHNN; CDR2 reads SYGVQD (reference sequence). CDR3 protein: CASSGGGEQYF. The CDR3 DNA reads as TGCGCCAGCAGTGGAGGGGGCGAGCAGTACTTC.

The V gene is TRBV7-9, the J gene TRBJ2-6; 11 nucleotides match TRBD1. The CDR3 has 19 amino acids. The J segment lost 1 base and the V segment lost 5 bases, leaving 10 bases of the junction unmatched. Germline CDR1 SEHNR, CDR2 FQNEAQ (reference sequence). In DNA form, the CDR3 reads TGTGCCAGCAGCGCGCAGTTCGGGACAGGGGGATCTGGGGCCAACGTCCTGACTTTC. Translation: CASSAQFGTGGSGANVLTF.

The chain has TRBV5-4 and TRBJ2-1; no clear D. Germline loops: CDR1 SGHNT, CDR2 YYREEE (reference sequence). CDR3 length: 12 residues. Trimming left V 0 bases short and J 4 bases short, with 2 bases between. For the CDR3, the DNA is TGTGCCAGCAGCTTGGCGTACAATGAGCAGTTCTTC. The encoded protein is CASSLAYNEQFF.

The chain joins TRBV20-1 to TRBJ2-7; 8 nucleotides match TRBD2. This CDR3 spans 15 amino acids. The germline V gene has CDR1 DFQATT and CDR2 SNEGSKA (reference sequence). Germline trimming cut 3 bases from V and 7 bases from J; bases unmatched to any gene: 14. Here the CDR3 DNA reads TGCAGTGCTAGTTTACCAAGCGGGAGTTTGGCGGAGCAGTACTTC. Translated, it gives CSASLPSGSLAEQYF.

The CDR3 bases are TGCAGCGCTCCCATGTCGGGCAATGAGCAGTTCTTC. Amino acids: CSAPMSGNEQFF. The rearrangement links TRBV29-1 to TRBJ2-1; D gene ambiguous. The germline gives CDR1 SQVTM, CDR2 ANQGSEA. This CDR3 has 12 residues. Between the trimmed V and J ends, which lost 7 bases and 6 bases, there was a span of 13 bases.

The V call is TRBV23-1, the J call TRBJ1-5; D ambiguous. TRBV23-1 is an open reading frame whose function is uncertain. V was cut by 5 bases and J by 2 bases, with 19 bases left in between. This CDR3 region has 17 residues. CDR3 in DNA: TGCGCCAGCAGTTGGACCCCACGCGCGGGCCGCAATCAGCCCCAGCATTTT. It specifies CASSWTPRAGRNQPQHF.

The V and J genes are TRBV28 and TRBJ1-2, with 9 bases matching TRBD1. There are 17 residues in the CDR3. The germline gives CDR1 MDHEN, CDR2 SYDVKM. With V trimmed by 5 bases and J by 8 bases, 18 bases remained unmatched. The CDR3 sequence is CASSIPVGTGTGNGYTF. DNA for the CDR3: TGTGCCAGCAGTATCCCCGTAGGGACCGGGACAGGGAACGGCTACACCTTC.

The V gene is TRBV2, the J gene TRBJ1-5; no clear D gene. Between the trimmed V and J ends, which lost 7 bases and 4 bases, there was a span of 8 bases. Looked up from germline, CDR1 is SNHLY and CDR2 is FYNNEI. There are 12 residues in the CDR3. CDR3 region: CASNIQNQPQHF. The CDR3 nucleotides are TGTGCCAGCAACATACAGAATCAGCCCCAGCATTTT.

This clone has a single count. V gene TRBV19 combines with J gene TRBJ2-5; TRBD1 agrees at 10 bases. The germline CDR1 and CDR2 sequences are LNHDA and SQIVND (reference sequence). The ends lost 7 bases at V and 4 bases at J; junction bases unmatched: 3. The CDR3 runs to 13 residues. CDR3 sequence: CASKDRGRETQYF. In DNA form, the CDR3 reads TGTGCCAGTAAAGACAGGGGGCGAGAGACCCAGTACTTC.

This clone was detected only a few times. The CDR3 sequence is CASSDREGSMNTEAFF. In DNA, the CDR3 is TGTGCCAGCAGTGACAGGGAGGGGAGTATGAACACTGAAGCTTTCTTT. The chain couples TRBV2 to TRBJ1-1; TRBD1 might be the D (5 bases). The CDR3 loop spans 16 amino acids. The germline V and J ends were trimmed by 3 bases and 0 bases, with 14 bases remaining between them. The V gene's germline CDR1 is SNHLY and CDR2 FYNNEI. The entire variable domain, with the rest obtained from reference TRBV2 and TRBJ1-1, is as follows: EPEVTQTPSHQVTQMGQEVILRCVPISNHLYFYWYRQILGQKVEFLVSFYNNEISEKSEIFDDQFSVERPDGSNFTLKIRSTKLEDSAMYFCASSDREGSMNTEAFFGQGTRLTVV.

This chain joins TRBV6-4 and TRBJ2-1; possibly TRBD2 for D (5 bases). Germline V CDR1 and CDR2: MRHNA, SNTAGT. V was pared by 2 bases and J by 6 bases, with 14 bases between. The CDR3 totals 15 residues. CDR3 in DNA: TGTGCCAGCAGTGACGAGTTTTCTAGCCCCAATGAGCAGTTCTTC. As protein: CASSDEFSSPNEQFF.

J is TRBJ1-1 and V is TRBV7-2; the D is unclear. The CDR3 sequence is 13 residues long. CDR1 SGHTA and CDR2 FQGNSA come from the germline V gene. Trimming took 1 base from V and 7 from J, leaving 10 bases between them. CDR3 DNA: TGTGCCAGCAGCTTAGGTGGGCAGTATGAAGCTTTCTTT. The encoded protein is CASSLGGQYEAFF.

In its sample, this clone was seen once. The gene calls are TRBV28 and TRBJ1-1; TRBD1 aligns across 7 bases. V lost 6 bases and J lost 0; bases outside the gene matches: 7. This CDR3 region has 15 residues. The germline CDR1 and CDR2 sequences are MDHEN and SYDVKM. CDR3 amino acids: CASRGPGQVNTEAFF. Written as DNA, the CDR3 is TGTGCCAGCAGGGGCCCCGGACAGGTGAACACTGAAGCTTTCTTT.